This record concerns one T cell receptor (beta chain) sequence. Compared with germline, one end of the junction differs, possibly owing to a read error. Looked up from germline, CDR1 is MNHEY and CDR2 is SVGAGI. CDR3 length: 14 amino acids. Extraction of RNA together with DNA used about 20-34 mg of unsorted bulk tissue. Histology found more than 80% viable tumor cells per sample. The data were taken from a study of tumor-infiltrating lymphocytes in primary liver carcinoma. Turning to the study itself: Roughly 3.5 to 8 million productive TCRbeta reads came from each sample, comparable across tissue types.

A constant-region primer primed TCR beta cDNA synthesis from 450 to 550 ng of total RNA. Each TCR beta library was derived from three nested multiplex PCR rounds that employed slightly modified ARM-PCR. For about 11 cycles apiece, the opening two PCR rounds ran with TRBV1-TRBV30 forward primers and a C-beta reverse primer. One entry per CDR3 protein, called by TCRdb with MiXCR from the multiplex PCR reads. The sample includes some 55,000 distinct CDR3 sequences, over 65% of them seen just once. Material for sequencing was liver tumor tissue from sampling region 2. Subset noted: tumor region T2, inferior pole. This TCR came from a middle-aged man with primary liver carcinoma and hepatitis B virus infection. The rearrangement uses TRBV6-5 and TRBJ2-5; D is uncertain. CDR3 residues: CVSSYSGRKETQYF. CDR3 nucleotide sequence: TGTGTCAGCAGTTACAGTGGTAGGAAAGAGACCCAGTACTTC.